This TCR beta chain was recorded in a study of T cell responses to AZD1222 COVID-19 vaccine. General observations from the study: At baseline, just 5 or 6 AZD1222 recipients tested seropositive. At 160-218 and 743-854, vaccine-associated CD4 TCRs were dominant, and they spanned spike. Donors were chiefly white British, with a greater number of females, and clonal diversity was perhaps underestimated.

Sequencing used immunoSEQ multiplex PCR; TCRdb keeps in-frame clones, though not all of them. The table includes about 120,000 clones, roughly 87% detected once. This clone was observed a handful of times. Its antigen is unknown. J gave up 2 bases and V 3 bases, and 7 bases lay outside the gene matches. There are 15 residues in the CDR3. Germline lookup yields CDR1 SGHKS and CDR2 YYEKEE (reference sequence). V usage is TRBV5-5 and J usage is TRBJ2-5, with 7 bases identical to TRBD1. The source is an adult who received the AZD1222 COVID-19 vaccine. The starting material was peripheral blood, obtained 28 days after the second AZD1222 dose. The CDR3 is CASSSRTGQQETQYF. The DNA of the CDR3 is TGTGCCAGCAGCTCCCGGACAGGTCAACAAGAGACCCAGTACTTC.